A selection of T cell receptor beta chains follows, all from one sample in a study of PD-1 blockade in classical Hodgkin lymphoma. Data came from immunoSEQ multiplex PCR; TCRdb stores just in-frame clones and leaves some out. The top ten clones hold 5.5% of a sample with around 44,000 clones, more than 85% of them seen once. This material consisted of peripheral blood mononuclear cells (PBMCs), taken before the second cycle of nivolumab. The source of these receptors is a human donor with classical Hodgkin lymphoma. CDR3s include the opening cysteine and the closing phenylalanine or tryptophan.

>TRBJ1-5|TRBV2
CASSEGASSNQPQHF
>TRBJ2-4|TRBV5-4
CASSLDRAYIQYF
>TRBJ2-5|TRBV19
CASSSSLAGGQETQYF
>TRBJ2-4|TRBV29-1
CSVYRGVLAKNIQYF
>TRBJ2-3|TRBV5-4
CASSRPGQGVVDTQYF
>TRBJ2-1|TRBV6-6
CASSRESGRVFF
>TRBJ2-2|TRBV5-4
CASSSPGQGYTGELFF
>TRBJ1-1|TRBV2
CASSEGVTAEAFF
>TRBJ1-2|TRBV27
CASSFSVSGGLVGNYGYTF
>TRBJ2-6|TRBV19
CASSPRISGANVLTF
>TRBJ2-1|TRBV28
CASSLTPRTSGVNEQFF
>TRBJ2-5|TRBV2
CAAAGEAQETQYF
>TRBJ2-7|TRBV6-5
CASSLGRRAGLNEQYF
>TRBJ2-4|TRBV29-1
CSGSGLAGGRRNIQYF
>TRBJ2-3|TRBV11-3
CASSTGGPTDTQYF
>TRBJ2-4|TRBV28
CASSLFGQGVQNIQYF
>TRBJ2-1|TRBV2
CASSVELYNEQFF
>TRBJ2-7|TRBV29-1
CSVSGAGGSYEQYF
>TRBJ2-2|TRBV5-1
CASSLATSGIGAGELFF
>TRBJ1-1|TRBV7-6
CASSPGTLNSEAFF
>TRBJ1-2|TRBV6-1
CATKPGQDHYGYTF
>TRBJ1-1|TRBV28
CASSLGSEAFF
>TRBJ2-2|TRBV4-1
CASSQAGQGVGTGELFF
>TRBJ2-7|TRBV28
CASSLPGRALREQYF
>TRBJ1-2|TRBV5-4
CASSLDRANRGYTF
>TRBJ1-4|TRBV19
CASSSWTAATNEKLFF
>TRBJ1-3|TRBV9
CASSVGPAFGSGNTIYF
>TRBJ1-4|TRBV28
CASSANREFGLFF
>TRBJ2-3|TRBV29-1
CSVEEGQGFTDTQYF
>TRBJ2-1|TRBV27
CASSPLRAGGPNEQFF